This T cell receptor beta chain was retrieved from a study of OX40 agonist ivuxolimab in advanced cancers. Study at large: Males comprised 82.7% of the group, whose mean age was about 62 years (range 23 to 79). Three individuals attained partial responses, comprising one hepatocellular carcinoma case and two cutaneous melanoma cases.

The CDR3 is 15 residues long. Germline V gene data show CDR1 as MDHEN and CDR2 as SYDVKM. V gave up 5 bases and J gave up 2 bases; unmatched junction bases: 4. A word on this clone: Its specificity is not known.

Notes on the study in general: Patients with a partial response at 0.1-3.0 mg/kg had among the lowest clonal expansion. Among T cells, CD8+ cells averaged more expanded clones than CD4+ cells.

Only in-frame clones appear in the TCRdb table, and some are missing; sequencing was by immunoSEQ multiplex PCR. The sample has about 33,000 clones, roughly 84% seen once. V is TRBV28 and J is TRBJ1-5; TRBD1 matches 9 bases. The input for sequencing was CD4+ or CD8+ T cells sorted from blood, taken in a trial of the OX40 agonist ivuxolimab. The TCR originated in an adult with an advanced solid tumor such as melanoma, head and neck, liver or kidney cancer. CDR3 region: CASSPQGAGNQPQHF. The CDR3 DNA follows: TGTGCCAGCAGTCCACAGGGGGCGGGCAATCAGCCCCAGCATTTT.